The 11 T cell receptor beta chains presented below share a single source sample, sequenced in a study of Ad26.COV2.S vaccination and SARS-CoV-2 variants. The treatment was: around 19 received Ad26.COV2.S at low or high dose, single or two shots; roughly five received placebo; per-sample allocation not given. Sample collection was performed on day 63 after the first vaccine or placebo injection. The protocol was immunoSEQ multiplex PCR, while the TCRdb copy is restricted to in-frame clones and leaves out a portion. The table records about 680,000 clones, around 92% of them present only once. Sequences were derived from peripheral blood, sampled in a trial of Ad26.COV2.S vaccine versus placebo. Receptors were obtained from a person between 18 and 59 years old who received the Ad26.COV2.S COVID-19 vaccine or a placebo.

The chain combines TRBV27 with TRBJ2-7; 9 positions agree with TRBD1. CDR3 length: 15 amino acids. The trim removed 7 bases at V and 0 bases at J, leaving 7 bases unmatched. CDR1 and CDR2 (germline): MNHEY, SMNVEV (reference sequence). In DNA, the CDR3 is TGTGCCAGCAAGCGCGACAGGGGGGACTCCTACGAGCAGTACTTC. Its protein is CASKRDRGDSYEQYF.

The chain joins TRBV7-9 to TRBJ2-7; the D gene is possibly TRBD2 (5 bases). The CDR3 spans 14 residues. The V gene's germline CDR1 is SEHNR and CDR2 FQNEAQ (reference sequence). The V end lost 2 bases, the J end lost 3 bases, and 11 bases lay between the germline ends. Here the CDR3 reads CASSLSSGYYEQYF. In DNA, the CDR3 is TGTGCCAGCAGCTTAAGCAGCGGTTACTACGAGCAGTACTTC.

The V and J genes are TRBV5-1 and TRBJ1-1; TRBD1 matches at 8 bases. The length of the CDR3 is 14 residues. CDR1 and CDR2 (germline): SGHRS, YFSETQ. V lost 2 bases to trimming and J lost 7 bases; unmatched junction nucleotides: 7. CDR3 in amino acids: CASSFGQGYGEAFF. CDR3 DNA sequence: TGCGCCAGCAGCTTCGGACAGGGTTACGGTGAAGCTTTCTTT.

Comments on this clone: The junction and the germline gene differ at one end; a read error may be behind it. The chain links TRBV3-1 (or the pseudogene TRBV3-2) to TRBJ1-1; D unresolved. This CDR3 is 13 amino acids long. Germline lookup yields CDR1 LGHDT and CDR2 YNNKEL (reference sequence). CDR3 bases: TGTGCCAGCAGCCAAGATGGGAACCCTGAAGCTTTCTTT. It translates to CASSQDGNPEAFF.

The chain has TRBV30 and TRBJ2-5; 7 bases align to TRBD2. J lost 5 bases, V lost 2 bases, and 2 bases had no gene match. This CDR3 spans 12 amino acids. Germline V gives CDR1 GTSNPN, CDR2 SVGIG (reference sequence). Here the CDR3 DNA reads TGTGCCTGGAGTAACGGGGGGGAGACCCAGTACTTC. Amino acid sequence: CAWSNGGETQYF. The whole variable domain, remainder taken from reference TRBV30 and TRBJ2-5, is SQTIHQWPATLVQPVGSPLSLECTVEGTSNPNLYWYRQAAGRGLQLLFYSVGIGQISSEVPQNLSASRPQDRQFILSSKKLLLSDSGFYLCAWSNGGETQYFGPGTRLLVL.

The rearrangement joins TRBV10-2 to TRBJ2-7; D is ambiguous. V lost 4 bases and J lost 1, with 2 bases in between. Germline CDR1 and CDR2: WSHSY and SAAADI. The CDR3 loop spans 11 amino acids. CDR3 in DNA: TGCGCCAGCAGTGCATCCTACGAGCAGTACTTC. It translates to CASSASYEQYF.

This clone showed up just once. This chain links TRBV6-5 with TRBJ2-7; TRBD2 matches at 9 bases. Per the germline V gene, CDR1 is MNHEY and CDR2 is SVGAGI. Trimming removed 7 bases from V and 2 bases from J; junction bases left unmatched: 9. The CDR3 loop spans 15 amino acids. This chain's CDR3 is CASTPSGLATYEQYF. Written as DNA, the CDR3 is TGTGCCAGCACCCCCTCGGGACTAGCTACCTACGAGCAGTACTTC.

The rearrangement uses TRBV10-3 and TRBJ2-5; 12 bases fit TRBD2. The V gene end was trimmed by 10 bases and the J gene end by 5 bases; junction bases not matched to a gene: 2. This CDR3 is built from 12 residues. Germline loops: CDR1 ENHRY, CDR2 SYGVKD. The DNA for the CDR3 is TGTGCCACTAGCGGGAGGGGGGAGACCCAGTACTTC. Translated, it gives CATSGRGETQYF.

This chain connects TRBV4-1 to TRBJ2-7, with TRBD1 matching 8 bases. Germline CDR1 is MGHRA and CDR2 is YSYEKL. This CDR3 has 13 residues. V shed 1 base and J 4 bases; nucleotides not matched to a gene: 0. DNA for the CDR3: TGCGCCAGCAGCCAAGGGACAGGGTACGAGCAGTACTTC. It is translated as CASSQGTGYEQYF.

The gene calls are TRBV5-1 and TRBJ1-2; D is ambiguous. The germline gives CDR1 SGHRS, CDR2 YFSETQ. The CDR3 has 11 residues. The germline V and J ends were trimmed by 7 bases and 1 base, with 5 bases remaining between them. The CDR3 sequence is CASGDNYGYTF. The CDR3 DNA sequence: TGCGCCAGCGGGGATAACTATGGCTACACCTTC.

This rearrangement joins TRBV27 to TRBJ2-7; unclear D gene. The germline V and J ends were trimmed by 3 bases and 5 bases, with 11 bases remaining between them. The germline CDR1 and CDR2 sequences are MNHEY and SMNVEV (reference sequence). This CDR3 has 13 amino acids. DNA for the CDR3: TGTGCCAGCAGTTTTACCTTTCAACACGAGCAGTACTTC. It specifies CASSFTFQHEQYF.